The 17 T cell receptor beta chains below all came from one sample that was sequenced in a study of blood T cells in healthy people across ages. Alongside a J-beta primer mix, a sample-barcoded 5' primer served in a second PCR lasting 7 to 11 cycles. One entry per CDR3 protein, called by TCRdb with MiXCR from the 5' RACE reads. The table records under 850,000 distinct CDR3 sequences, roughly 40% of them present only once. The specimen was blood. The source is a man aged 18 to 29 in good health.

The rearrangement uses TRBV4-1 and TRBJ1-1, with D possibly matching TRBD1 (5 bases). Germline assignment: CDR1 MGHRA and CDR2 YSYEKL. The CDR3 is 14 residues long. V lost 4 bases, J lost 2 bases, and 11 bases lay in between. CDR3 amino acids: CASSPGTTNTEAFF. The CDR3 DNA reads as TGCGCCAGCAGCCCCGGGACGACAAACACTGAAGCTTTCTTT.

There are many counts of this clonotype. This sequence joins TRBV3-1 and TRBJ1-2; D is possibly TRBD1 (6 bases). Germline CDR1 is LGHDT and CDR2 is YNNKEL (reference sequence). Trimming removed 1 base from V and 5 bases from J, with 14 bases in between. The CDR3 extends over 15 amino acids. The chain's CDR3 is CASSQGPGEIYGYTF. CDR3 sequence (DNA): TGTGCCAGCAGCCAAGGGCCAGGGGAGATTTATGGCTACACCTTC.

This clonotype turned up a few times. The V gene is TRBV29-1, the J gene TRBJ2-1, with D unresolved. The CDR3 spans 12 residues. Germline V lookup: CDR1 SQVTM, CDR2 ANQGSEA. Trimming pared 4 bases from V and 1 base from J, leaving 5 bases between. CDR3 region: CSVGGSYNEQFF. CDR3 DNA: TGCAGCGTTGGGGGATCCTACAATGAGCAGTTCTTC.

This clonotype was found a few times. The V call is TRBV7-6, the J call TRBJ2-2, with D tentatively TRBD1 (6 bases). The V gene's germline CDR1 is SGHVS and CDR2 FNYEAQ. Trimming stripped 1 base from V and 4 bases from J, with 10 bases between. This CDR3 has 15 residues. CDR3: CASSLVQGGTGELFF. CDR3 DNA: TGTGCCAGCAGCTTAGTACAAGGGGGCACCGGGGAGCTGTTTTTT.

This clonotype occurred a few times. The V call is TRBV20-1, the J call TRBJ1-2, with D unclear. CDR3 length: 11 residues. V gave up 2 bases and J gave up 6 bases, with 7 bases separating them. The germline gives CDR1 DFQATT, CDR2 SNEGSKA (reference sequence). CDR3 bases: TGCAGTGCTAGAAGGCCAGATGGCTACACCTTC. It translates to CSARRPDGYTF.

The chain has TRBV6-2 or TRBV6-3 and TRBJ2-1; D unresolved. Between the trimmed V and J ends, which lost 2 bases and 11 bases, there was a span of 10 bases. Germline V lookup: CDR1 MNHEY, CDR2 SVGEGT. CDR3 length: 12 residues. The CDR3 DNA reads TGTGCCAGCAGTTACGTAATCTATAAGCAGTTCTTC. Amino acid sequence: CASSYVIYKQFF.

This CDR3 is CASSRPLGTGQYF. The CDR3 coding sequence is TGTGCCAGCAGCCGCCCATTGGGGACAGGGCAGTACTTC. The chain employs TRBV28 and TRBJ2-5, with 9 bases aligning to TRBD1. Germline V gene data show CDR1 as MDHEN and CDR2 as SYDVKM. J was trimmed by 11 bases and V by 6 bases; bases with no gene match: 10. The CDR3 sequence is 13 residues long.

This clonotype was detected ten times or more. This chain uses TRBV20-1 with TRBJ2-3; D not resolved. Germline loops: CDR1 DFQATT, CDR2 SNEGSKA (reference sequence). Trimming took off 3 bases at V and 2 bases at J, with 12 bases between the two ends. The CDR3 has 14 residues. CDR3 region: CSASSTSFTDTQYF. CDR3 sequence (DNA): TGCAGTGCTAGTAGTACCTCGTTCACAGATACGCAGTATTTT.

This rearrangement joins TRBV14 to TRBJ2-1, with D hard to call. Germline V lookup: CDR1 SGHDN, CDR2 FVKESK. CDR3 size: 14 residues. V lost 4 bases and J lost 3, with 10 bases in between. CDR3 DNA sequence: TGTGCCAGCAGCCGGAACCACAGCTACAATGAGCAGTTCTTC. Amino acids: CASSRNHSYNEQFF. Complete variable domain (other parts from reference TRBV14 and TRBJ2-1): EAGVTQFPSHSVIEKGQTVTLRCDPISGHDNLYWYRRVMGKEIKFLLHFVKESKQDESGMPNNRFLAERTGGTYSTLKVQPAELEDSGVYFCASSRNHSYNEQFFGPGTRLTVL.

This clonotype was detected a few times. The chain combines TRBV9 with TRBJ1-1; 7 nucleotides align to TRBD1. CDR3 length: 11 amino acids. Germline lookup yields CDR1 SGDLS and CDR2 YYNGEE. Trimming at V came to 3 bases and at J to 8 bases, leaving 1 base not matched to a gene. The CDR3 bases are TGTGCCAGCAGCGGGGGACAGGAAGCTTTCTTT. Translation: CASSGGQEAFF.

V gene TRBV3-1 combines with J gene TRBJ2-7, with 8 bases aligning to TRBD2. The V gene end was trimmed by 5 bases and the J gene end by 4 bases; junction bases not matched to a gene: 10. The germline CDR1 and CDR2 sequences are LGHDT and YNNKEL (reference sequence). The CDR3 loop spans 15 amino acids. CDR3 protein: CASSLDPGGPYEQYF. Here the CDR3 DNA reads TGTGCCAGCAGCTTAGATCCGGGAGGGCCTTACGAGCAGTACTTC.

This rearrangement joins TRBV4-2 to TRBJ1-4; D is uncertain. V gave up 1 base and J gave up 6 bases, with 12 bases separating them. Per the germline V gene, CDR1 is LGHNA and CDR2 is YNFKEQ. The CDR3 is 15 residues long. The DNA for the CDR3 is TGTGCCAGCAGCCAAGCAACCAGGAGAGATGAAAAACTGTTTTTT. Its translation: CASSQATRRDEKLFF.

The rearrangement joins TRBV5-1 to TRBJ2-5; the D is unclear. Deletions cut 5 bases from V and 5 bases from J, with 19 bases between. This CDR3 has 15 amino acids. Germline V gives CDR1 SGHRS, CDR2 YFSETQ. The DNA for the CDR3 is TGCGCCAGCAGTACCGAACCCTCGACCCAGGAGACCCAGTACTTC. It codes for CASSTEPSTQETQYF.

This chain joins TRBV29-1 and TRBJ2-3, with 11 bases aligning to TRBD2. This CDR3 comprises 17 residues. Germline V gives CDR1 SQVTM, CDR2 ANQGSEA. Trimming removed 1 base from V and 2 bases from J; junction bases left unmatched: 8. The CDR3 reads CSVEGRLAGTNTDTQYF. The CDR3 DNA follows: TGCAGCGTTGAAGGGCGACTAGCGGGGACTAACACAGATACGCAGTATTTT.

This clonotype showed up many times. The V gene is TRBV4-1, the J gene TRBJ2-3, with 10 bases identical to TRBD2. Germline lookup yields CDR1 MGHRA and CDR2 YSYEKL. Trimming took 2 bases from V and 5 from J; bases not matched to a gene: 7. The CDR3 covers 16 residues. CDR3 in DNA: TGCGCCAGCAGCCAACCAAGCGGGGGGGCTGTAGATACGCAGTATTTT. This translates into CASSQPSGGAVDTQYF.

The CDR3 loop reads CASSLSRSEQFF. CDR3 sequence (DNA): TGCGCCAGCAGCTTGTCCCGAAGTGAGCAGTTCTTC. The V and J genes are TRBV5-1 and TRBJ2-1; unclear D gene. CDR1 is SGHRS, CDR2 YFSETQ, per germline. The CDR3 is 12 residues long. V was cut by 1 base and J by 9 bases, with 8 bases left in between.

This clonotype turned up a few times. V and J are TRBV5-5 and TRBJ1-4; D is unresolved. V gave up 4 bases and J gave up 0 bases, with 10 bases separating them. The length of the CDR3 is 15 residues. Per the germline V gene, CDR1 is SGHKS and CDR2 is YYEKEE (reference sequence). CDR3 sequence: CASSIYVATNEKLFF. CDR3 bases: TGTGCCAGCAGCATCTACGTTGCAACTAATGAAAAACTGTTTTTT.